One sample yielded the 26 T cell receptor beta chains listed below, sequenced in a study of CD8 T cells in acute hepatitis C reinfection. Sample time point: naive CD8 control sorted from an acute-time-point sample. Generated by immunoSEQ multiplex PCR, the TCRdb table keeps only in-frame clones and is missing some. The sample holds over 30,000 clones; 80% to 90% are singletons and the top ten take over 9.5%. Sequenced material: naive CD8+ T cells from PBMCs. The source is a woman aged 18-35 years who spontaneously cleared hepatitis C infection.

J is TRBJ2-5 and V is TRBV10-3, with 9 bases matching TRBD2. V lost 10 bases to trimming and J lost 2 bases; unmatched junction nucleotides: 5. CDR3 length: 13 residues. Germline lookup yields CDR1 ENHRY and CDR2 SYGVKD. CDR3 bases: TGTGCCACCGCGAGCGGGGGGCAAGAGACCCAGTACTTC. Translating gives CATASGGQETQYF.

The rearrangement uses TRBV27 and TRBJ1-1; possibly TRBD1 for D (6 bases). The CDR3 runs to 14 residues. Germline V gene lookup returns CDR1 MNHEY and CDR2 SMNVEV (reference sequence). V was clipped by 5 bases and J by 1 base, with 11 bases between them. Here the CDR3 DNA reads TGTGCCAGCAGTGCACAGGGTTGGAACACTGAAGCTTTCTTT. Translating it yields CASSAQGWNTEAFF.

The CDR3 DNA follows: TGTGCCAGCAGCCCCAGACTAGCGGAAGGGAGCACAGATACGCAGTATTTT. It translates to CASSPRLAEGSTDTQYF. The chain has TRBV5-6 and TRBJ2-3, with 9 bases lining up with TRBD2. V trimming: 4 bases; J trimming: 0 bases; junction bases outside the gene matches: 9. The CDR3 is 17 residues long. Germline V gives CDR1 SGHDT, CDR2 YYEEEE. The variable domain in full, completed from reference TRBV5-6 and TRBJ2-3, reads DAGVTQSPTHLIKTRGQQVTLRCSPKSGHDTVSWYQQALGQGPQFIFQYYEEEERQRGNFPDRFSGHQFPNYSSELNVNALLLGDSALYLCASSPRLAEGSTDTQYFGPGTRLTVL.

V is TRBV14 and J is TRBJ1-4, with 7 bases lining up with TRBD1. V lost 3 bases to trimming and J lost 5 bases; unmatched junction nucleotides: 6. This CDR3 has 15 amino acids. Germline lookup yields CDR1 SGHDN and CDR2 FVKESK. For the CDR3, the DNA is TGTGCCAGCAGCCACTTGACAGGGAGCAATGAAAAACTGTTTTTT. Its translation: CASSHLTGSNEKLFF.

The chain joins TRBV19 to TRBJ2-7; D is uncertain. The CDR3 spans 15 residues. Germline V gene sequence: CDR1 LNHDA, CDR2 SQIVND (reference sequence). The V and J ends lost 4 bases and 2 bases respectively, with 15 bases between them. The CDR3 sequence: CASSSLGRMTYEQYF. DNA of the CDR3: TGTGCCAGTAGTAGTCTAGGACGGATGACCTACGAGCAGTACTTC.

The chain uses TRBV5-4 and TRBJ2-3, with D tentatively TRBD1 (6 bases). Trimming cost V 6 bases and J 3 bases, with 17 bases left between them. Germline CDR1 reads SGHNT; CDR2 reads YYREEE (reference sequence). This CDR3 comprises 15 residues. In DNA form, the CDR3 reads TGTGCCAGCATGATCTCACAGGGATGGACAGATACGCAGTATTTT. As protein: CASMISQGWTDTQYF.

The CDR3 nucleotides read TGTGCCAGCAGAACGACAGGGCTCCCTCCCGGGGAGCTGTTTTTT. Protein product: CASRTTGLPPGELFF. The chain employs TRBV6-5 and TRBJ2-2; 7 nucleotides line up with TRBD1. The CDR3 runs to 15 residues. Germline CDR1 reads MNHEY; CDR2 reads SVGAGI. V shed 6 bases, J shed 6 bases, and the junction held 10 bases outside the gene matches.

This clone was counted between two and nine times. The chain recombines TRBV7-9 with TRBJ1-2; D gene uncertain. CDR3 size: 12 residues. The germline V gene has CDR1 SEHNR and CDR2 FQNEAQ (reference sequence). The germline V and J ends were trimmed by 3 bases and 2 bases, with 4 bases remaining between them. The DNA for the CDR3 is TGTGCCAGCAGCTTCGGCAACTATGGCTACACCTTC. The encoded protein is CASSFGNYGYTF.

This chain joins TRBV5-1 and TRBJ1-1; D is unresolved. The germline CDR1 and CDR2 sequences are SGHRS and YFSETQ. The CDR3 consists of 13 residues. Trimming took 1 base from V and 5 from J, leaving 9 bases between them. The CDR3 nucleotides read TGCGCCAGCAGCTTGCGGGGAGTAACTGAAGCTTTCTTT. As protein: CASSLRGVTEAFF.

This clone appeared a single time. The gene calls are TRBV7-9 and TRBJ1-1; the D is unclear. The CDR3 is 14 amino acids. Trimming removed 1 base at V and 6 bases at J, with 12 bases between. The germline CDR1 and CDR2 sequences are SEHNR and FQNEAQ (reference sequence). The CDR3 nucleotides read TGTGCCAGCAGCTTAGGACAAACGGGCGCTGAAGCTTTCTTT. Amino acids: CASSLGQTGAEAFF.

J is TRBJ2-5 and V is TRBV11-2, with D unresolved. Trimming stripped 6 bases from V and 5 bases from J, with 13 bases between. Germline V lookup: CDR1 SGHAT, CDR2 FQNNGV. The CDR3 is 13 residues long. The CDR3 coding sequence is TGTGCCAGCAGATCAGTGGCGTCCGAGACCCAGTACTTC. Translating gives CASRSVASETQYF.

The DNA for the CDR3 is TGTGCCAGCAGCCAAGATCTGCAGGGGTCCGACGAGCAGTACTTC. Encoded protein: CASSQDLQGSDEQYF. The chain is built from TRBV4-2 and TRBJ2-7; a weak D match, TRBD1 (6 bases). CDR1 LGHNA and CDR2 YNFKEQ come from the germline V gene. Trimming left V 0 bases short and J 5 bases short, with 14 bases between. The CDR3 runs to 15 residues.

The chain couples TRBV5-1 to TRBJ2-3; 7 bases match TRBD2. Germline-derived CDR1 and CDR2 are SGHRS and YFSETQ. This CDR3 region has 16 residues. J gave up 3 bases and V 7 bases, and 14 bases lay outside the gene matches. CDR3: CASAGVSVVQTDTQYF. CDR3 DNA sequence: TGCGCCAGCGCGGGAGTGTCTGTCGTCCAGACAGATACGCAGTATTTT.

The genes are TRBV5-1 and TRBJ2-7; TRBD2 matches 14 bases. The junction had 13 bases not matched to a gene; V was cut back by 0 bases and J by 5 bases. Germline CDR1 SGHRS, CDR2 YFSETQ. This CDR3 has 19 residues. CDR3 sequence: CASSLVGGGLAGESHEQYF. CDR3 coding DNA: TGCGCCAGCAGCTTGGTCGGCGGGGGACTAGCGGGAGAGTCCCACGAGCAGTACTTC.

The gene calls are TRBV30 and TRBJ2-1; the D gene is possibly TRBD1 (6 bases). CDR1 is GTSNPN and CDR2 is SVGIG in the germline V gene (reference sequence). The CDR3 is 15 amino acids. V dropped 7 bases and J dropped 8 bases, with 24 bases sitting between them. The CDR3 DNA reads TGTGCCTCCTCTACCAGGGGTAAGGGGGTCGATGAGCAGTTCTTC. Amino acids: CASSTRGKGVDEQFF. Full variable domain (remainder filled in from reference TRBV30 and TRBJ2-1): SQTIHQWPATLVQPVGSPLSLECTVEGTSNPNLYWYRQAAGRGLQLLFYSVGIGQISSEVPQNLSASRPQDRQFILSSKKLLLSDSGFYLCASSTRGKGVDEQFFGPGTRLTVL.

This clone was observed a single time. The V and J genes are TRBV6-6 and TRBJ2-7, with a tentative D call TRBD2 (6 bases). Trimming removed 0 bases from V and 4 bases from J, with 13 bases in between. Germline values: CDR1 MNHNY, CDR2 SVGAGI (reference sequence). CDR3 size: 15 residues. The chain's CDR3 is CASSYSRGTLYEQYF. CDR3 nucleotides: TGTGCCAGCAGTTACTCCCGCGGGACTCTATACGAGCAGTACTTC.

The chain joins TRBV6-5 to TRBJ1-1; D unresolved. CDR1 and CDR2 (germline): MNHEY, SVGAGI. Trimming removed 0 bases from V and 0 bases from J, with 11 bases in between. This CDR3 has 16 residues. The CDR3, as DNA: TGTGCCAGCAGTTACTCCCCACTGCCCATGAACACTGAAGCTTTCTTT. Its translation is CASSYSPLPMNTEAFF.

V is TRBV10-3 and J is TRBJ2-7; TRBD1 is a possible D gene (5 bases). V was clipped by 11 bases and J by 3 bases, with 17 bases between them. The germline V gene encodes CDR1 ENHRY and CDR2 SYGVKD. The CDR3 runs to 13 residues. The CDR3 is CAARTPPFYEQYF. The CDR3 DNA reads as TGTGCCGCACGGACACCACCATTCTACGAGCAGTACTTC.

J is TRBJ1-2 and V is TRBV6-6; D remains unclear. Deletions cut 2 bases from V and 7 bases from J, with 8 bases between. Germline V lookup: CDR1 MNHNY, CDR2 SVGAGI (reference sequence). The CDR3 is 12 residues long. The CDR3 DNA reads TGTGCCAGCAGTTACGAGGGCCCTGGCTACACCTTC. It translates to CASSYEGPGYTF.

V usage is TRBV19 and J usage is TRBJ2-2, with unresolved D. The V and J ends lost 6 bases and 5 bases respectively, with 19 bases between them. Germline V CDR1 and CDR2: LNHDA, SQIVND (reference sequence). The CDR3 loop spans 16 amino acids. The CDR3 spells CASSLYSFPTTGELFF. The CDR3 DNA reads TGTGCCAGTAGCCTGTACTCATTTCCAACAACCGGGGAGCTGTTTTTT.

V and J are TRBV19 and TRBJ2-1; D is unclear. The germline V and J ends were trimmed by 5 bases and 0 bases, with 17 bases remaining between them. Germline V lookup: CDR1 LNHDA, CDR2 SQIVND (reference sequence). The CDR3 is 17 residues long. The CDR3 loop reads CASSSEDSSGSYNEQFF. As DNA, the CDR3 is TGTGCCAGTAGTTCCGAGGATAGTAGTGGCTCCTACAATGAGCAGTTCTTC.

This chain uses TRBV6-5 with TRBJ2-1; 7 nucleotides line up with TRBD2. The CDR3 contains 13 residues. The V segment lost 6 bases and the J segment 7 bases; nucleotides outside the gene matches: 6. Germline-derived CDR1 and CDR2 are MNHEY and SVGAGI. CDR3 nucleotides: TGTGCCAGCAGGGCGGGAGCCCAGAATGAGCAGTTCTTC. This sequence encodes CASRAGAQNEQFF.

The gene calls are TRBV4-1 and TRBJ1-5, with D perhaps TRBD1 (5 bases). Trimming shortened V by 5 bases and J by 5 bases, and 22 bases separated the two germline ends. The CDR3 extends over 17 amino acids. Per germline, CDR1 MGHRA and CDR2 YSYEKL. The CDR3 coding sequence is TGCGCCAGCAGCAAGAAACCGTTGGGGGTTTCGGATCAGCCCCAGCATTTT. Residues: CASSKKPLGVSDQPQHF.

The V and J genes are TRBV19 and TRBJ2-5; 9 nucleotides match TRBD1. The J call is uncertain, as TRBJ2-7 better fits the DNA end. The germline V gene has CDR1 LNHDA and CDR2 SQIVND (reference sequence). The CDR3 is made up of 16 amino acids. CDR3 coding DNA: TGTGCCAGTAGTATAGAGCGGACAGGGGCAATGTACGAGCAGTACTTC. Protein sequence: CASSIERTGAMYEQYF.

CDR3 bases: TGCGCCAGCAGCTTCCAAGACAGGGATTACGAGCAGTACTTC. Its translation is CASSFQDRDYEQYF. V gene TRBV5-1 combines with J gene TRBJ2-7; TRBD1 matches at 7 bases. The CDR3 loop spans 14 amino acids. The germline gives CDR1 SGHRS, CDR2 YFSETQ. Germline trimming cut 2 bases from V and 4 bases from J; bases unmatched to any gene: 6.

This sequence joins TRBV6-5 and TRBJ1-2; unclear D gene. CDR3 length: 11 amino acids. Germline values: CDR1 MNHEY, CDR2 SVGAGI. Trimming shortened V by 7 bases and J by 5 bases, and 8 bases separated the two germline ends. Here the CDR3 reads CASKGPYGYTF. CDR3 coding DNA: TGTGCCAGCAAGGGCCCTTATGGCTACACCTTC.